This TCR beta chain emerged from a study of cytomegalovirus exposure and HLA in healthy donors. The wider study: HLA-typed donors were the source of approximately 86 million unique TCRs held in an early data release. Study-level results: The authors later found HLA-associated TCR beta chains more clonally expanded than equally common others. A later analysis by the authors found several of the most significant clusters apparently linked to common viral pathogens.

Both 60 Vbeta primers and 13 Jbeta primers went into the PCR. Profiled with immunoSEQ multiplex PCR; TCRdb holds only in-frame clones, not every one. The table lists some 97,000 clones, 76% of them singletons. V was cut by 3 bases and J by 1 base, with 12 bases left in between. Germline V CDR1 and CDR2: SEHNR, FQNEAQ (reference sequence). The CDR3 extends over 15 amino acids. This clone was found a few times. Its matching antigen is unknown. The sequence was collected from a woman between 50 and 59 years old in good health and CMV-seropositive. Sequencing was done on a sample of PBMCs. The chain carries TRBV7-9 and TRBJ2-5; possibly TRBD1 for D (7 bases). CDR3 coding DNA: TGTGCCAGCAGCTTGGCGGGACAGAGCCAAGAGACCCAGTACTTC. Translation: CASSLAGQSQETQYF.